One and the same sample provided the 12 T cell receptor beta chains below, sequenced in a study of blood T cell repertoires in COVID-19. Using immunoSEQ multiplex PCR, the repertoire was profiled, and TCRdb retains in-frame clones only, with some absent. This sample has 130,000 to 150,000 clones; 75% to 85% occur once, and the top ten carry roughly a tenth. Sequenced material: peripheral blood. Receptor source: a man aged 60 to 69 with active or convalescent COVID-19.

This chain joins TRBV6-2 or TRBV6-3 and TRBJ2-3, with TRBD2 matching over 7 bases. J was trimmed by 0 bases and V by 0 bases; bases with no gene match: 0. The CDR3 has 15 amino acids. Germline assignment: CDR1 MNHEY and CDR2 SVGEGT. CDR3 nucleotide sequence: TGTGCCAGCAGTTACTCCGGGGGGAGCACAGATACGCAGTATTTT. It is translated as CASSYSGGSTDTQYF.

The chain's CDR3 is CASSLLTGRKETQYF. Written as DNA, the CDR3 is TGTGCCAGCAGTTTATTGACAGGGAGGAAAGAGACCCAGTACTTC. This sequence joins TRBV27 and TRBJ2-5; perhaps TRBD1 as D (7 bases). Trimming cost V 1 base and J 3 bases, with 12 bases left between them. Germline values: CDR1 MNHEY, CDR2 SMNVEV (reference sequence). The CDR3 length is 15 residues.

The V and J genes are TRBV6-5 and TRBJ2-7, with 10 bases that match TRBD1. The V gene's germline CDR1 is MNHEY and CDR2 SVGAGI. V lost 7 bases to trimming and J lost 4 bases; unmatched junction nucleotides: 7. The CDR3 extends over 14 amino acids. CDR3 bases: TGTGCCAGCATCCCTCTGGACAGGGGGTACGAGCAGTACTTC. Encoded protein: CASIPLDRGYEQYF.

The chain employs TRBV2 and TRBJ1-1; no definite D call. Germline V gene lookup returns CDR1 SNHLY and CDR2 FYNNEI. The CDR3 is made up of 13 amino acids. V gave up 3 bases and J gave up 1 base, with 6 bases separating them. As DNA, the CDR3 is TGTGCCAGCAGTGACAGGTCGAACACTGAAGCTTTCTTT. This translates into CASSDRSNTEAFF.

V is TRBV12-3 or TRBV12-4 and J is TRBJ2-5, with 8 bases identical to TRBD1. Unmatched junction bases numbered 4, after V lost 5 bases and J lost 5 bases. The CDR3 covers 13 residues. The chain's CDR3 is CASSTGQVETQYF. The CDR3 DNA reads as TGTGCCAGCAGTACGGGACAGGTTGAGACCCAGTACTTC.

The chain has TRBV7-2 and TRBJ2-2, with a possible D match to TRBD2 (5 bases). CDR3 length: 16 residues. Trimming took off 0 bases at V and 7 bases at J, with 15 bases between the two ends. Germline CDR1 SGHTA, CDR2 FQGNSA. CDR3 coding DNA: TGTGCCAGCAGCTTAGCGTCACTCTCTGCGGGCGGGGAGCTGTTTTTT. This sequence encodes CASSLASLSAGGELFF.

This chain links TRBV30 with TRBJ1-6; D possibly corresponds to TRBD1 (5 bases). The CDR3 covers 16 residues. With 3 bases removed from V and 9 bases from J, the gap between germline ends came to 21 bases. Per the germline V gene, CDR1 is GTSNPN and CDR2 is SVGIG (reference sequence). The DNA for the CDR3 is TGTGCCTGGAGCGAACCGACAGTCCTCGGCGGTTCACCCCTCCACTTT. It is translated as CAWSEPTVLGGSPLHF.

V is TRBV5-4 and J is TRBJ2-1; unclear D gene. The CDR3 runs to 14 residues. Germline V gene data show CDR1 as SGHNT and CDR2 as YYREEE (reference sequence). Trimming left V 0 bases short and J 5 bases short, with 9 bases between. Written as DNA, the CDR3 is TGTGCCAGCAGCTTGGGAGAGAGCGACAATGAGCAGTTCTTC. Translated: CASSLGESDNEQFF.

V usage is TRBV7-6 and J usage is TRBJ1-1; D uncertain. In germline, CDR1 is SGHVS, CDR2 FNYEAQ. V dropped 4 bases and J dropped 2 bases, with 17 bases sitting between them. The CDR3 totals 16 residues. The CDR3, as DNA: TGTGCCAGCAGCTCTGGAGATCAGTTGGGTAACACTGAAGCTTTCTTT. It codes for CASSSGDQLGNTEAFF.

The V call is TRBV19, the J call TRBJ2-3; 13 bases agree with TRBD2. This CDR3 comprises 16 residues. The germline V gene encodes CDR1 LNHDA and CDR2 SQIVND (reference sequence). Trimming removed 5 bases from V and 4 bases from J; junction bases left unmatched: 6. CDR3 protein: CASSVTSGRSADTQYF. The DNA of the CDR3 is TGTGCCAGTAGTGTGACTAGCGGGAGGTCGGCAGATACGCAGTATTTT. Full variable domain (rest looked up from reference TRBV19 and TRBJ2-3): DGGITQSPKYLFRKEGQNVTLSCEQNLNHDAMYWYRQDPGQGLRLIYYSQIVNDFQKGDIAEGYSVSREKKESFPLTVTSAQKNPTAFYLCASSVTSGRSADTQYFGPGTRLTVL.

The rearrangement joins TRBV2 to TRBJ1-5, with 8 bases that match TRBD1. Losses at the gene ends were 7 bases for V and 2 bases for J; bases not matched to a gene: 4. The germline gives CDR1 SNHLY, CDR2 FYNNEI. The CDR3 runs 14 residues. CDR3 nucleotide sequence: TGTGCCAGCAAAATGGACAGGGGCAATCAGCCCCAGCATTTT. Protein sequence: CASKMDRGNQPQHF.

This clone has more than one count but fewer than ten. The J gene is TRBJ1-2, the V gene TRBV6-6; a weak D match, TRBD1 (6 bases). Germline V lookup: CDR1 MNHNY, CDR2 SVGAGI (reference sequence). V shed 9 bases and J shed 8 bases, with 16 bases lying between them. The CDR3 extends over 12 amino acids. DNA of the CDR3: TGTGCCAGTACCACCCAGGGGCCCGGCTACACCTTC. This sequence encodes CASTTQGPGYTF.